This section outlines one T cell receptor (beta chain) sequence together with its context. Measured with immunoSEQ multiplex PCR; TCRdb has only the in-frame clones, and not every one. The table lists approximately 170,000 clones, 80% to 85% of them singletons. V lost 3 bases, J lost 2 bases, and 5 bases stayed unmatched. The CDR3 has 15 residues. Germline-derived CDR1 and CDR2 are MGHRA and YSYEKL. The data belong to a study of cytomegalovirus exposure and HLA in healthy donors. Sequences were obtained from PBMCs. This clonotype was obtained from a man aged 25 to 40 in good health and CMV-seropositive. The V gene is TRBV4-1, the J gene TRBJ1-2, with 8 bases fitting TRBD1. For the CDR3, the DNA is TGCGCCAGCAGCCAGTTCCGGGACAGGAACTATGGCTACACCTTC. Its protein is CASSQFRDRNYGYTF.